The 19 T cell receptor beta chains presented below share a single source sample, sequenced in a study of spatial heterogeneity in lung cancer. MiXCR, applied by TCRdb to the 5' RACE reads, yields one record per CDR3 protein. The sample includes under 7,000 distinct CDR3 sequences, around 15% of them seen just once. These receptors' antigens are unknown. Broader study findings: Mutation tallies in tumors tracked expanded intratumoral alpha and beta TCR counts.

The time point denotes: sample taken at primary tumor resection. The sequences come from lung tumor tissue, collected at surgery. The receptors derive from a male donor with early-stage non-small cell lung cancer.

Ten or more counts support this clonotype. The CDR3 here is CASSGGDRGPGELFF. CDR3 nucleotides: TGCGCCAGCAGTGGAGGGGACAGGGGCCCCGGGGAGCTGTTTTTT. This chain links TRBV10-2 with TRBJ2-2, with 10 nucleotides matching TRBD1. This CDR3 spans 15 amino acids. Per germline, CDR1 WSHSY and CDR2 SAAADI. V lost 4 bases, J lost 6 bases, and 5 bases stayed unmatched.

The rearrangement links TRBV7-9 to TRBJ2-2, with 8 bases aligning to TRBD2. The germline V gene encodes CDR1 SEHNR and CDR2 FQNEAQ (reference sequence). The J segment lost 6 bases and the V segment lost 3 bases, leaving 3 bases of the junction unmatched. The CDR3 covers 14 residues. This chain's CDR3 is CASSFSGGSGELFF. The CDR3 bases are TGTGCCAGCAGCTTCAGCGGGGGATCCGGGGAGCTGTTTTTT.

This clonotype occurred a few times. The chain combines TRBV3-1 with TRBJ2-1; D unclear. V lost 1 base and J 9 bases, leaving 10 bases between the germline ends. Germline CDR1 is LGHDT and CDR2 is YNNKEL (reference sequence). This CDR3 comprises 13 residues. Here the CDR3 DNA reads TGTGCCAGCAGCCAAGCCCTAAACGGTGAGCAGTTCTTC. Translation gives CASSQALNGEQFF.

The chain couples TRBV5-1 to TRBJ2-2; D might be TRBD2 (5 bases). Germline V gene data show CDR1 as SGHRS and CDR2 as YFSETQ. The CDR3 is made up of 13 amino acids. The V end lost 7 bases, the J end lost 3 bases, and 10 bases lay between the germline ends. The CDR3 nucleotides are TGCGCCAGCGGGGAGAAATACACCGGGGAGCTGTTTTTT. It specifies CASGEKYTGELFF.

This clonotype is classed as medium-sized (0.01 to 0.1%). This rearrangement joins TRBV28 to TRBJ2-4; tentative D call: TRBD2 (5 bases). The V gene lost 3 bases and the J gene lost 12 bases, with 12 bases spanning the gap. Per the germline V gene, CDR1 is MDHEN and CDR2 is SYDVKM. The CDR3 is 12 residues long. CDR3: CASSFASRNQYF. The CDR3 DNA reads as TGTGCCAGCAGTTTCGCTAGCAGGAATCAGTACTTC.

In its sample, this clonotype ranks as medium-sized. The chain uses TRBV28 and TRBJ1-1, with a possible D match to TRBD1 (5 bases). V was trimmed by 3 bases and J by 4 bases, leaving 9 bases between them. This CDR3 has 13 amino acids. From germline, CDR1 is MDHEN and CDR2 SYDVKM. The CDR3 bases are TGTGCCAGCAGTTTCCAGACAGTCACTGAAGCTTTCTTT. Translation: CASSFQTVTEAFF.

This clonotype has at least ten counts. V gene TRBV4-1 combines with J gene TRBJ2-1; 9 bases line up with TRBD1. CDR1 is MGHRA and CDR2 is YSYEKL in the germline V gene. The CDR3 consists of 17 residues. The V gene end was trimmed by 4 bases and the J gene end by 5 bases; junction bases not matched to a gene: 12. The CDR3, as DNA: TGCGCCAGCAGCCCGCGGGGGACAGGGAGTTTCGACAATGAGCAGTTCTTC. The encoded protein is CASSPRGTGSFDNEQFF.

The gene calls are TRBV3-1 and TRBJ1-1; D call uncertain. The germline V and J ends were trimmed by 4 bases and 6 bases, with 15 bases remaining between them. CDR1 and CDR2 from the germline V gene are LGHDT and YNNKEL (reference sequence). The CDR3 runs to 14 residues. Here the CDR3 reads CASSLSTPVAEAFF. CDR3 DNA sequence: TGTGCCAGCAGCCTTTCGACACCCGTGGCTGAAGCTTTCTTT. Combining the CDR3 with reference TRBV3-1 and TRBJ1-1 gives the whole variable domain DTAVSQTPKYLVTQMGNDKSIKCEQNLGHDTMYWYKQDSKKFLKIMFSYNNKELIINETVPNRFSPKSPDKAHLNLHINSLELGDSAVYFCASSLSTPVAEAFFGQGTRLTVV.

This clonotype occurred many times. The V call is TRBV9, the J call TRBJ2-1, with D perhaps assigned TRBD1 or TRBD2 (5 bases each). V lost 4 bases, J lost 1 base, and 15 bases lay in between. The germline V gene encodes CDR1 SGDLS and CDR2 YYNGEE. The CDR3 spans 16 residues. In DNA form, the CDR3 reads TGTGCCAGCAGCCCTAGTGGGGGTTGGTCCTACAATGAGCAGTTCTTC. This translates into CASSPSGGWSYNEQFF.

This clonotype is categorized as medium-sized. The chain couples TRBV7-3 to TRBJ2-7, with 7 bases identical to TRBD1. With V trimmed by 2 bases and J by 9 bases, 7 bases remained unmatched. The CDR3 sequence is 13 residues long. CDR1 and CDR2 (germline): SGHTA, FQGTGA. The CDR3 loop is CASSLGTTGAQYF. DNA for the CDR3: TGTGCCAGCAGCTTAGGGACCACAGGGGCGCAGTACTTC.

This chain uses TRBV5-1 with TRBJ1-1; D gene unclear. Deletions cut 4 bases from V and 1 base from J, with 11 bases between. The length of the CDR3 is 14 residues. Germline V gives CDR1 SGHRS, CDR2 YFSETQ. The CDR3 region has the DNA TGCGCCAGCAGCCCGTTAATTCAGAACACTGAAGCTTTCTTT. Encoded protein: CASSPLIQNTEAFF. The full variable domain, rest sourced from reference TRBV5-1 and TRBJ1-1, is KAGVTQTPRYLIKTRGQQVTLSCSPISGHRSVSWYQQTPGQGLQFLFEYFSETQRNKGNFPGRFSGRQFSNSRSEMNVSTLELGDSALYLCASSPLIQNTEAFFGQGTRLTVV.

This clonotype was counted a single time. The CDR3 nucleotides read TGTGCCAGCAGCCGCGGACAGGGCAGTCCGAACTATGGCTACACCTTC. It is translated as CASSRGQGSPNYGYTF. The V call is TRBV5-4, the J call TRBJ1-2; 8 positions agree with TRBD1. The CDR3 consists of 16 residues. J was trimmed by 2 bases and V by 4 bases; bases with no gene match: 10. Germline-derived CDR1 and CDR2 are SGHNT and YYREEE (reference sequence).

The chain uses TRBV25-1 and TRBJ2-7; 8 bases map to TRBD1. CDR1 is MGHDK, CDR2 SYGVNS, per germline. This CDR3 region has 12 residues. The J segment lost 5 bases and the V segment lost 6 bases, leaving 3 bases of the junction unmatched. The chain's CDR3 is CASRQGVHEQYV. CDR3 DNA sequence: TGTGCCAGCAGACAGGGGGTCCACGAGCAGTACGTC.

This clonotype was seen a handful of times. This sequence joins TRBV12-3 or TRBV12-4 and TRBJ2-1, with no clear D. The CDR3 length is 11 residues. The V and J ends lost 7 bases and 3 bases respectively, with 4 bases between them. CDR3 region: CASIIYNEQFF. The CDR3 DNA reads TGTGCCAGCATCATCTACAATGAGCAGTTCTTC.

The chain couples TRBV29-1 to TRBJ1-1; D possibly corresponds to TRBD1 (6 bases). This CDR3 is 12 amino acids long. V was pared by 6 bases and J by 11 bases, with 19 bases between. From germline, CDR1 is SQVTM and CDR2 ANQGSEA. The CDR3 spells CSVLKARDKAFF. CDR3 sequence (DNA): TGCAGCGTCTTAAAGGCGCGGGACAAGGCTTTCTTT.

Within the sample, this clonotype is medium-sized. The chain is built from TRBV28 and TRBJ2-1, with 8 nucleotides matching TRBD2. Trimming cost V 2 bases and J 4 bases; bases outside gene matches: 10. The V gene's germline CDR1 is MDHEN and CDR2 SYDVKM. There are 17 residues in the CDR3. CDR3 amino acids: CASSLPRQAGVYNEQFF. The CDR3 nucleotides read TGTGCCAGCAGTTTACCACGCCAAGCGGGAGTGTACAATGAGCAGTTCTTC.

In this sample, this clonotype turned up many times. Relative to the germline gene, one junction end is altered; a read error may explain this. This chain links TRBV12-3 or TRBV12-4 with TRBJ2-1; no reliable D call. The length of the CDR3 is 14 residues. The DNA of the CDR3 is TGTACCAGCAGTCCTCGAGACTCCGACAATGAGCAGTTCTTC. Protein sequence: CTSSPRDSDNEQFF.

This clonotype is deemed medium-sized (0.01 to 0.1%). The rearrangement links TRBV7-2 to TRBJ2-1, with 12 bases matching TRBD2. The CDR3 sequence is 17 residues long. Unmatched junction bases numbered 14, after V lost 5 bases and J lost 9 bases. Germline values: CDR1 SGHTA, CDR2 FQGNSA. The CDR3 sequence: CASSPRASGRGGGEQFF. In nucleotides, the CDR3 is TGTGCCAGCAGCCCCAGGGCTAGCGGGAGGGGTGGTGGTGAGCAGTTCTTC.

This clonotype is judged medium-sized. This sequence joins TRBV5-1 and TRBJ2-5; TRBD1 aligns across 8 bases. This CDR3 contains 13 residues. Germline-derived CDR1 and CDR2 are SGHRS and YFSETQ. The V gene end was trimmed by 4 bases and the J gene end by 4 bases; junction bases not matched to a gene: 3. The CDR3 DNA sequence: TGCGCCAGCAGCCCAGGGGGCAGAGAGACCCAGTACTTC. Translation gives CASSPGGRETQYF.